This section outlines one TCR beta chain sequence together with its context. Primers for the PCR totalled 60 Vbeta and 13 Jbeta. The method was immunoSEQ multiplex PCR; TCRdb's version includes in-frame clones alone and lacks a portion of them. The table lists fewer than 120,000 clones, 65% to 85% of them singletons. Trimming removed 1 base from V and 5 bases from J; junction bases left unmatched: 6. The CDR3 loop spans 17 amino acids. CDR1 is SGHNT and CDR2 is YENEEA in the germline V gene. These data come from a study of cytomegalovirus exposure and HLA in healthy donors. The material sequenced was PBMCs. This chain uses TRBV11-3 with TRBJ2-3, with 13 bases lining up with TRBD2. This receptor was obtained from a man aged 25 to 40 in good health and CMV-seropositive. CDR3 in DNA: TGTGCCAGCAGCTTAGGAACTAGCGGGGGGGCAGAAGATACGCAGTATTTT. Protein: CASSLGTSGGAEDTQYF.